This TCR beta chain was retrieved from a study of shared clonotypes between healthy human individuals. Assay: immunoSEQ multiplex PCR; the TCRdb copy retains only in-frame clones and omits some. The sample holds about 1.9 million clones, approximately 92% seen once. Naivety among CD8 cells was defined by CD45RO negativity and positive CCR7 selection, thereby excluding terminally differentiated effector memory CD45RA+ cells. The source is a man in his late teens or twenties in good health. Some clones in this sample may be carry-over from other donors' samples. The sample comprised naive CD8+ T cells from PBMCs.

DNA of the CDR3: TGTGCCAGCAGCGCGGCGACAGGGAACTATGGCTACACCTTC. It is translated as CASSAATGNYGYTF. The chain carries TRBV7-6 and TRBJ1-2, with 7 bases aligning to TRBD1. The CDR3 has 14 amino acids. Trimming at V came to 5 bases and at J to 2 bases, leaving 5 bases not matched to a gene. Germline V gene data show CDR1 as SGHVS and CDR2 as FNYEAQ.